This TCR beta chain comes out of a study of blood T cell repertoires in COVID-19. Study overall: The samples span acute and convalescent COVID-19 from the United States, Italy and Spain. Sources were T cells, B-cell-depleted T cells, or PBMCs; the material itself was cDNA or gDNA.

The CDR3 contains 15 residues. CDR1 and CDR2 from the germline V gene are MNHEY and SMNVEV (reference sequence). V was trimmed by 3 bases and J by 4 bases, leaving 15 bases between them. Original data processing: Nucleated cell counts were estimated from reference gene primer amplification. This table comes from immunoSEQ multiplex PCR, and its TCRdb copy is limited to in-frame clones, with some not included. The V and J calls and clone size were taken over from that table, and D and trimming were inferred from the DNA. Among 150,000 to 200,000 clones, 70% to 90% were seen once, and the ten largest hold about a tenth.

The sequence was obtained from a human donor in a cohort sampled during active COVID-19. J is TRBJ1-1 and V is TRBV27, with TRBD1 as a possible D gene (5 bases). Material: peripheral blood. DNA of the CDR3: TGTGCCAGCAGTTTCGGACTGGGGGGGGGCACTGAAGCTTTCTTT. Translated, it gives CASSFGLGGGTEAFF.